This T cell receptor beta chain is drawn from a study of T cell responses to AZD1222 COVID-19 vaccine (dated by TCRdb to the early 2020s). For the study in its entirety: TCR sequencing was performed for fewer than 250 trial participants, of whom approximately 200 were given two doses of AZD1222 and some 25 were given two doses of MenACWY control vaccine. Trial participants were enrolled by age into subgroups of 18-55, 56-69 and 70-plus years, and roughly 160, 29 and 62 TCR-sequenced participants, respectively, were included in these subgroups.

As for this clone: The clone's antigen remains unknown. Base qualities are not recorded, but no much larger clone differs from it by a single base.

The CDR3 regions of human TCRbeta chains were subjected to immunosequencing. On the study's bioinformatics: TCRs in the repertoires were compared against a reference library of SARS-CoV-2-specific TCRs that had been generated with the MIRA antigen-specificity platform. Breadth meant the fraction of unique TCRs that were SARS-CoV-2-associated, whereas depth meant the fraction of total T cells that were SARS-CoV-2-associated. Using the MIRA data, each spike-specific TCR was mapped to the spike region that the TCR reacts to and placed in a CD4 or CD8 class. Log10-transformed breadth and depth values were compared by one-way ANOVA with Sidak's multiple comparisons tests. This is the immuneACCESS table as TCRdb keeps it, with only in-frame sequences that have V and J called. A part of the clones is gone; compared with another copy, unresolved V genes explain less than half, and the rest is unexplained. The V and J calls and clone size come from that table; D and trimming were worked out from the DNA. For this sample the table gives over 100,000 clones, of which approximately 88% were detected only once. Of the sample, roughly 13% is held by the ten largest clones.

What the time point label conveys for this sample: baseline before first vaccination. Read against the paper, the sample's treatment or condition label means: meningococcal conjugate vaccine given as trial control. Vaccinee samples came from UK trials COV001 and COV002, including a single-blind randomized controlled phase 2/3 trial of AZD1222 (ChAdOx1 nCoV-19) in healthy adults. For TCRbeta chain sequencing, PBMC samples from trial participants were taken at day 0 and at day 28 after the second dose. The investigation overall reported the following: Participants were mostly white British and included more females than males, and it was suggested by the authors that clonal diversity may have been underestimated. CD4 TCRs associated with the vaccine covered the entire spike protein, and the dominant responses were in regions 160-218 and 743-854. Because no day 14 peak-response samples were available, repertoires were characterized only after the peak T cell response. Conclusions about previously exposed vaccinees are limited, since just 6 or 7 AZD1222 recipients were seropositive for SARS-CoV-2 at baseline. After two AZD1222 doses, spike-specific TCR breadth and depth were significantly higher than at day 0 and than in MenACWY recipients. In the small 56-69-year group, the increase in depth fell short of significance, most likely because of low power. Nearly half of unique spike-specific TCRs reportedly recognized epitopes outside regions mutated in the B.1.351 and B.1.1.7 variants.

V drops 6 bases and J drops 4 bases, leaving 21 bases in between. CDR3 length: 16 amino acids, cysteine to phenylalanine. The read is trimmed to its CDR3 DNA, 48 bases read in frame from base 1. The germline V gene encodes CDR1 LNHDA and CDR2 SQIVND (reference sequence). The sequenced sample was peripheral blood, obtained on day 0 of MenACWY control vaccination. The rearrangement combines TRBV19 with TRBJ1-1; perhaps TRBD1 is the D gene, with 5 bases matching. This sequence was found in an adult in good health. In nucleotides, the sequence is TGTGCCAGTAGCCTCTCCTTGGCTCTAGGGGCCACTGAAGCTTTCTTT. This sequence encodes CASSLSLALGATEAFF.